The rows below give T cell receptor beta chains drawn from one sample of a study of blood T cell repertoires in COVID-19. Here immunoSEQ multiplex PCR was the method, and the copy in TCRdb shows in-frame clones only, minus some. The sample has some 200,000 clones, about 80% seen once. The sequenced sample consisted of peripheral blood. These receptors originate from a woman aged 55-75 years with acute or convalescent COVID-19. Both conserved end residues are part of each CDR3. The order of the fields is D gene, V gene, CDR3 length, clone size, J gene, CDR3 protein, CDR3 DNA. The D gene is left open where the match is weak. Part of the rows lack a size; the others show once, few, many or a class for expanded clones.

>.|TRBV4-1|13|.|TRBJ1-1
CASSPLLFTEAFF
TGCGCCAGCAGCCCACTCCTCTTCACTGAAGCTTTCTTT
>.|TRBV5-6|15|.|TRBJ1-2
CASSPGEGRYYGYTF
TGTGCCAGCAGTCCGGGGGAGGGAAGATACTATGGCTACACCTTC
>.|TRBV15|15|.|TRBJ2-2
CATSRDGGRSGELFF
TGTGCCACCAGCAGAGACGGGGGAAGGTCCGGGGAGCTGTTTTTT
>.|TRBV5-4|13|few|TRBJ1-6
CACAGALDSPLHF
TGTGCCTGCGCGGGGGCCTTAGATTCACCCCTCCACTTT
>TRBD1|TRBV5-6|15|few|TRBJ1-2
CASSFGQGQNYGYTF
TGTGCCAGCAGCTTCGGACAGGGTCAAAACTATGGCTACACCTTC
>TRBD2|TRBV19|15|.|TRBJ2-1
CASNGGGAPHGEQFF
TGTGCCAGTAATGGCGGGGGGGCCCCCCACGGTGAGCAGTTCTTC
>.|TRBV6-5|13|.|TRBJ1-2
CASSSNRVYGYTF
TGTGCCAGCAGTTCTAACAGAGTTTATGGCTACACCTTC
>.|TRBV5-6|13|.|TRBJ2-7
CASSLYRESEQYF
TGTGCCAGCAGCTTGTACAGGGAGTCCGAGCAGTACTTC
>.|TRBV9|17|once|TRBJ1-3
CASSVAPVLSSGNTIYF
TGTGCCAGCAGCGTAGCCCCGGTTTTGAGCTCTGGAAACACCATATATTTT
>TRBD2|TRBV6-2/TRBV6-3|14|.|TRBJ2-1
CASSFTGTSGEQFF
TGTGCCAGCAGTTTTACCGGGACTAGCGGAGAGCAGTTCTTC
>.|TRBV19|13|.|TRBJ1-5
CASSILPPQPQHF
TGTGCCAGTAGTATTCTCCCTCCTCAGCCCCAGCATTTT
>.|TRBV2|11|.|TRBJ2-7
CASLAGAKQYF
TGTGCCAGCCTCGCGGGGGCGAAGCAGTACTTC
>TRBD2|TRBV4-1|16|.|TRBJ2-5
CASSQEVERGQETQYF
TGCGCCAGCAGCCAAGAGGTTGAGCGGGGACAAGAGACCCAGTACTTC
>TRBD1|TRBV4-3|15|.|TRBJ1-2
CASSPQGQANYGYTF
TGCGCCAGCAGCCCGCAAGGACAGGCTAACTATGGCTACACCTTC
>TRBD2|TRBV4-2|13|.|TRBJ2-2
CASSRGLDGELFF
TGTGCCAGCAGCCGTGGACTAGACGGGGAGCTGTTTTTT
>TRBD2|TRBV5-1|16|.|TRBJ2-3
CASSLGLAGGTDTQYF
TGCGCCAGCAGCTTAGGACTAGCGGGGGGCACAGATACGCAGTATTTT
>TRBD1|TRBV3-1/TRBV3-2|15|.|TRBJ1-2
CASSLDRGPFYGYTF
TGTGCCAGCAGCCTGGACAGGGGCCCCTTCTATGGCTACACCTTC
>.|TRBV30|11|few|TRBJ1-2
CAWSNRGGYTF
TGTGCCTGGAGTAATAGAGGTGGCTACACCTTC
>.|TRBV6-9|16|.|TRBJ1-4
CASLSGEGGSGEKLFF
TGTGCCAGCCTCAGCGGGGAAGGGGGGTCGGGGGAAAAACTGTTTTTT
>TRBD2|TRBV11-2|15|.|TRBJ2-5
CASSFEASGGETQYF
TGTGCCAGCAGCTTCGAAGCTAGCGGGGGTGAGACCCAGTACTTC
>TRBD2|TRBV20-1|11|once|TRBJ2-3
CSGTITDTQYF
TGCAGCGGGACTATCACAGATACGCAGTATTTT
>TRBD2|TRBV6-5|14|.|TRBJ2-1
CASNRRTSGGEQFF
TGTGCCAGCAACCGACGGACTAGCGGGGGAGAGCAGTTCTTC
>.|TRBV30|13|.|TRBJ2-7
CAWTTGIEGEQYF
TGTGCCTGGACCACAGGGATCGAAGGCGAGCAGTACTTC
>TRBD1|TRBV5-1|15|.|TRBJ1-2
CASSRDAGGLYGYTF
TGCGCCAGCAGCCGGGATGCAGGGGGCCTCTATGGCTACACCTTC
>TRBD2|TRBV9|16|.|TRBJ2-2
CASSVASGGPTGELFF
TGTGCCAGCAGCGTAGCATCGGGGGGGCCCACCGGGGAGCTGTTTTTT
>.|TRBV20-1|18|.|TRBJ2-7
CSASGQGRKKDYGYEQYF
TGCAGTGCTAGTGGCCAGGGACGAAAGAAGGACTACGGGTACGAGCAGTACTTC
>TRBD1|TRBV28|13|.|TRBJ1-2
CASSFGTGDGYTF
TGTGCCAGCAGTTTCGGGACAGGGGATGGCTACACCTTC
>TRBD2|TRBV6-5|15|.|TRBJ2-5
CASPRAGHLQETQYF
TGTGCCAGCCCCAGAGCGGGGCACCTCCAAGAGACCCAGTACTTC
>TRBD1|TRBV24-1|14|.|TRBJ2-1
CATSDAGGYNEQFF
TGTGCCACCAGTGATGCAGGGGGATACAATGAGCAGTTCTTC
>.|TRBV27|12|.|TRBJ1-1
CASSLGGSEAFF
TGTGCCAGCAGTTTAGGAGGGTCTGAAGCTTTCTTT
>.|TRBV12-3/TRBV12-4|13|.|TRBJ1-1
CASSLERGTEAFF
TGTGCCAGCAGTTTAGAAAGGGGCACTGAAGCTTTCTTT
>TRBD1|TRBV6-5|14|.|TRBJ2-5
CASLPGQGMETQYF
TGTGCCAGCCTACCGGGACAGGGGATGGAGACCCAGTACTTC
>.|TRBV21-1|17|.|TRBJ2-7
CASSKPALYRGGYEQYF
TGTGCCAGCAGCAAACCTGCGCTTTACCGGGGAGGCTACGAGCAGTACTTC
>TRBD1|TRBV5-1|13|.|TRBJ1-2
CASSFGTGAGYTF
TGCGCCAGCAGCTTCGGGACAGGGGCCGGCTACACCTTC
>TRBD2|TRBV5-8|13|.|TRBJ2-1
CASSYGLARGQFF
TGTGCCAGCAGCTACGGACTAGCTCGGGGACAGTTCTTC
>.|TRBV6-1|15|.|TRBJ1-2
CASSEGDIGLGGYTF
TGTGCCAGCAGTGAAGGGGACATCGGTCTGGGGGGCTACACCTTC
>.|TRBV7-8|13|.|TRBJ1-2
CASRQTGDYGYTF
TGTGCCAGCAGACAGACGGGGGACTATGGCTACACCTTC
>.|TRBV12-3/TRBV12-4|13|.|TRBJ1-1
CASSTQGNTEAFF
TGTGCCAGCAGTACACAGGGGAACACTGAAGCTTTCTTT
>.|TRBV5-1|15|.|TRBJ2-7
CASSLGTASSYEQYF
TGCGCCAGCAGCTTGGGGACAGCCAGCTCCTACGAGCAGTACTTC
>.|TRBV30|15|.|TRBJ1-5
CAWSNQGLGNQPQHF
TGTGCCTGGAGCAACCAGGGACTCGGCAATCAGCCCCAGCATTTT
>TRBD2|TRBV9|14|.|TRBJ2-5
CASSAQAGKGTQYF
TGTGCCAGCAGCGCCCAAGCGGGGAAGGGGACCCAGTACTTC
>.|TRBV7-9|14|.|TRBJ1-1
CASSFGVENTEAFF
TGTGCCAGCAGCTTCGGAGTGGAGAACACTGAAGCTTTCTTT
>.|TRBV7-2|14|.|TRBJ2-1
CASSLLGRYNEQFF
TGTGCCAGCAGCTTGCTAGGTCGTTACAATGAGCAGTTCTTC
>.|TRBV6-5|13|.|TRBJ2-7
CASSVRVAYEQYF
TGTGCCAGCAGCGTCAGGGTCGCCTACGAGCAGTACTTC